A single sample gave rise to the 16 T cell receptor beta chains below, sequenced in a study of CD8 T cells in ankylosing spondylitis. TCRdb redid the calling of the 5' RACE reads with MiXCR, one entry per CDR3 protein. The repertoire consists of under 130,000 distinct CDR3 sequences, with 20% to 30% occurring once and the leading ten covering approximately 13%. Sequenced: synovial fluid, either unsorted or a sorted T cell fraction (not recorded which). These TCRs come from a male donor with ankylosing spondylitis.

The chain carries TRBV14 and TRBJ2-3, with D hard to call. V dropped 2 bases and J dropped 2 bases, with 5 bases sitting between them. The CDR3 contains 13 residues. Looked up from germline, CDR1 is SGHDN and CDR2 is FVKESK. The CDR3: CASSQLNTDTQYF. CDR3 nucleotide sequence: TGTGCCAGCAGCCAATTGAACACAGATACGCAGTATTTT.

The rearrangement links TRBV20-1 to TRBJ2-1, with TRBD2 matching over 9 bases. There are 15 residues in the CDR3. Germline V lookup: CDR1 DFQATT, CDR2 SNEGSKA (reference sequence). The junction had 13 bases not matched to a gene; V was cut back by 1 base and J by 12 bases. The DNA for the CDR3 is TGCAGTGCTAGAGCCGCTACGTCAGGCGGGAGGGGGCAGTTCTTC. Translating it yields CSARAATSGGRGQFF.

The chain carries TRBV7-6 and TRBJ2-1, with D perhaps TRBD2 (6 bases). V lost 4 bases to trimming and J lost 5 bases, with 12 bases between them. Per germline, CDR1 SGHVS and CDR2 FNYEAQ. The CDR3 spans 14 residues. Here the CDR3 reads CASSSSWGDNEQFF. DNA of the CDR3: TGTGCCAGCAGCTCTAGTTGGGGGGACAATGAGCAGTTCTTC. The whole variable domain, filled in from reference TRBV7-6 and TRBJ2-1, reads GAGVSQSPRYKVTKRGQDVALRCDPISGHVSLYWYRQALGQGPEFLTYFNYEAQQDKSGLPNDRFSAERPEGSISTLTIQRTEQRDSAMYRCASSSSWGDNEQFFGPGTRLTVL.

This rearrangement joins TRBV6-1 to TRBJ2-7; weak D call: TRBD2 (7 bases). The CDR3 is made up of 14 amino acids. In germline, CDR1 is MNHNS, CDR2 SASEGT. V lost 4 bases, J lost 2 bases, and 12 bases lay in between. The chain's CDR3 is CASSARGATYEQYV. The CDR3 bases are TGTGCCAGCAGTGCACGGGGGGCTACCTACGAGCAGTACGTC.

The V and J genes are TRBV5-1 and TRBJ1-6, with D perhaps matching TRBD1 (5 bases). CDR1 SGHRS and CDR2 YFSETQ come from the germline V gene. The CDR3 contains 15 residues. Deletions cut 4 bases from V and 5 bases from J, with 13 bases between. CDR3 sequence (DNA): TGCGCCAGCAGCATTACAGGCGCCCATAATTCACCCCTCCACTTT. It translates to CASSITGAHNSPLHF.

This clonotype has just a few counts. The chain uses TRBV20-1 and TRBJ1-2; D unresolved. The CDR3 extends over 12 amino acids. The germline V gene encodes CDR1 DFQATT and CDR2 SNEGSKA (reference sequence). V was clipped by 7 bases and J by 7 bases, with 16 bases between them. CDR3 sequence reads: CSVPYRGGGYTF. The CDR3 DNA follows: TGCAGTGTTCCGTACCGGGGAGGTGGCTACACCTTC.

This clonotype was seen only once. J is TRBJ1-1 and V is TRBV7-6; 10 bases are a match to TRBD1. CDR1 is SGHVS and CDR2 is FNYEAQ in the germline V gene. CDR3 length equals 12 residues. J gave up 11 bases and V 4 bases, and 4 bases lay outside the gene matches. CDR3 nucleotides: TGTGCCAGCAGCTCGACAGGGGGCGCGGCTTTCTTT. Translation gives CASSSTGGAAFF. The whole variable domain, remainder taken from reference TRBV7-6 and TRBJ1-1, is GAGVSQSPRYKVTKRGQDVALRCDPISGHVSLYWYRQALGQGPEFLTYFNYEAQQDKSGLPNDRFSAERPEGSISTLTIQRTEQRDSAMYRCASSSTGGAAFFGQGTRLTVV.

The chain uses TRBV5-8 and TRBJ1-5, with D hard to call. Germline V gene sequence: CDR1 SGHTS, CDR2 YDEGEE. Trimming took 4 bases from V and 0 from J, leaving 11 bases between them. CDR3 length: 15 amino acids. CDR3 sequence (DNA): TGTGCCAGCAGCCTCCAAGGAAATAGCAATCAGCCCCAGCATTTT. It codes for CASSLQGNSNQPQHF.

This clonotype was observed a single time. The chain recombines TRBV5-1 with TRBJ1-1; D is perhaps TRBD1 (6 bases). From germline, CDR1 is SGHRS and CDR2 YFSETQ. The CDR3 runs to 15 residues. Between the trimmed V and J ends, which lost 7 bases and 1 base, there was a span of 17 bases. The CDR3 sequence: CASQRSGAPNTEAFF. The CDR3 DNA sequence: TGCGCCAGCCAACGATCAGGGGCCCCGAACACTGAAGCTTTCTTT.

As to this clonotype: Because it lacks the conserved phenylalanine or tryptophan at the end, this CDR3 is likely a read error. This rearrangement joins TRBV2 to TRBJ1-1; 9 bases agree with TRBD1. Germline CDR1 reads SNHLY; CDR2 reads FYNNEI. J lost 7 bases, V lost 6 bases, and 9 bases had no gene match. The CDR3 is made up of 14 amino acids. CDR3 nucleotide sequence: TGTGCCAGCAGCGGTCGACAGGGGGGTAATGAAGCTTTCATT. Protein: CASSGRQGGNEAFI.

The rearrangement links TRBV29-1 to TRBJ2-1; the D gene is possibly TRBD1 (5 bases). The CDR3 extends over 12 amino acids. Germline V gene sequence: CDR1 SQVTM, CDR2 ANQGSEA. CDR3 protein: CADSSSYNEQFF. The CDR3 nucleotides are TGCGCCGACAGTAGCTCCTACAATGAGCAGTTCTTC.

V is TRBV11-3 and J is TRBJ2-2; D is possibly TRBD1 or TRBD2 (5 bases each). The germline gives CDR1 SGHNT, CDR2 YENEEA. The CDR3 contains 15 residues. The V end lost 1 base, the J end lost 5 bases, and 11 bases lay between the germline ends. The CDR3 sequence is CASSLVGVWTGELFF. DNA for the CDR3: TGTGCCAGCAGCTTAGTGGGGGTCTGGACCGGGGAGCTGTTTTTT.

This clonotype was counted only a few times. This chain connects TRBV4-2 to TRBJ2-1; no definite D call. Trimming took 3 bases from V and 0 from J, leaving 9 bases between them. This CDR3 spans 15 amino acids. The germline CDR1 and CDR2 sequences are LGHNA and YNFKEQ. CDR3 sequence reads: CASSQLASSYNEQFF. CDR3 nucleotide sequence: TGTGCCAGCAGCCAGCTGGCAAGCTCCTACAATGAGCAGTTCTTC.

The sample holds many counts of this clonotype. The CDR3 coding sequence is TGTGCCAGCTCACCTATAGGACGGTATGGTGATGAGCAGTTCTTC. Translation gives CASSPIGRYGDEQFF. The V gene is TRBV18, the J gene TRBJ2-1; the D is unclear. V was shortened by 3 bases and J by 8 bases, with 17 bases between the two germline ends. The CDR3 runs 15 residues. CDR1 KGHSH and CDR2 LQKENI come from the germline V gene.

The chain joins TRBV12-3 or TRBV12-4 to TRBJ2-7, with D perhaps assigned TRBD1 or TRBD2 (5 bases each). CDR3 length equals 15 residues. The germline V and J ends were trimmed by 4 bases and 4 bases, with 17 bases remaining between them. The CDR3 loop reads CASSSGTSDGYEQYF. In DNA form, the CDR3 reads TGTGCCAGCAGTTCCGGGACGTCCGATGGTTACGAGCAGTACTTC.

There are a few counts of this clonotype. CDR3 nucleotides: TGCAGTGCTACCGGACTAGCGGGAGCGGTGTACGAGCAGTACTTC. As protein: CSATGLAGAVYEQYF. V usage is TRBV20-1 and J usage is TRBJ2-7; 13 bases are a match to TRBD2. The V gene end was trimmed by 4 bases and the J gene end by 4 bases; junction bases not matched to a gene: 7. This CDR3 is built from 15 residues. From germline, CDR1 is DFQATT and CDR2 SNEGSKA (reference sequence).